Listed here are 16 T cell receptor beta chains from one sample, sequenced in a study of breast tumors, draining lymph nodes, adjacent tissues. TCRdb itself ran the multiplex PCR reads through MiXCR, one entry per CDR3 protein. The sample lists about 180,000 distinct CDR3 sequences; 30% to 35% were seen once. Samples came from axillary lymph nodes draining the breast cancer. Source material: axillary lymph node tissue. Receptors were obtained from a female donor with breast cancer. Some clones in this sample may be carry-over from other donors' samples.

The table lists this clonotype with many counts. The chain combines TRBV13 with TRBJ2-5; 14 bases line up with TRBD2. The germline V gene encodes CDR1 PRHDT and CDR2 FYEKMQ (reference sequence). With 0 bases clipped from V and 6 bases from J, the junction kept 6 bases outside the gene matches. The CDR3 has 17 residues. The CDR3 sequence: CASSLGTSGGVMKTQYF. CDR3 sequence (DNA): TGTGCCAGCAGCTTAGGGACTAGCGGGGGGGTTATGAAGACCCAGTACTTC.

At least ten counts were recorded for this clonotype. The chain recombines TRBV19 with TRBJ1-6; the D gene is possibly TRBD1 (6 bases). Trimming took off 3 bases at V and 0 bases at J, with 9 bases between the two ends. Germline V gives CDR1 LNHDA, CDR2 SQIVND (reference sequence). The CDR3 is 16 amino acids. The CDR3 sequence: CASSIGGGSYNSPLHF. In DNA form, the CDR3 reads TGTGCCAGTAGTATCGGAGGGGGCTCCTATAATTCACCCCTCCACTTT.

This chain joins TRBV3-1 and TRBJ2-7; unclear D gene. This CDR3 comprises 12 residues. The V and J ends lost 2 bases and 2 bases respectively, with 4 bases between them. CDR1 and CDR2 from the germline V gene are LGHDT and YNNKEL (reference sequence). The CDR3 is CASSQLTYEQYF. The CDR3 coding sequence is TGTGCCAGCAGCCAACTGACCTACGAGCAGTACTTC.

This clonotype was picked up many times. The V gene is TRBV19, the J gene TRBJ2-1; no definite D call. This CDR3 is 13 amino acids long. Trimming cost V 1 base and J 10 bases, with 11 bases left between them. Per germline, CDR1 LNHDA and CDR2 SQIVND (reference sequence). The CDR3 bases are TGTGCCAGTAGTATAGCCTTGCGTCAGGAGCAGTTCTTC. This codes for CASSIALRQEQFF. The full variable domain, rest sourced from reference TRBV19 and TRBJ2-1, is DGGITQSPKYLFRKEGQNVTLSCEQNLNHDAMYWYRQDPGQGLRLIYYSQIVNDFQKGDIAEGYSVSREKKESFPLTVTSAQKNPTAFYLCASSIALRQEQFFGPGTRLTVL.

This clonotype was detected a few times. The gene calls are TRBV30 and TRBJ1-2; 9 bases are shared with TRBD1. Germline loops: CDR1 GTSNPN, CDR2 SVGIG (reference sequence). V shed 4 bases, J shed 5 bases, and the junction held 17 bases outside the gene matches. The CDR3 sequence is 17 residues long. This CDR3 is CAWTPGTGSLVGYGYTF. The CDR3 nucleotides read TGTGCCTGGACCCCCGGGACAGGGAGCCTAGTGGGGTATGGCTACACCTTC.

This clonotype was observed at least ten times. The chain joins TRBV7-9 to TRBJ1-5; TRBD1 matches 7 bases. V dropped 4 bases and J dropped 0; count of bases not matched to a gene: 6. Germline V CDR1 and CDR2: SEHNR, FQNEAQ (reference sequence). The CDR3 runs to 16 residues. In nucleotides, the CDR3 is TGTGCCAGCAGCTACCAGGGGGGAGTTAGCAATCAGCCCCAGCATTTT. Translating it yields CASSYQGGVSNQPQHF.

This clonotype has just a few counts. A much larger clone differs by one base, so this may be a read error. The chain links TRBV19 to TRBJ1-5; D ambiguous. Germline CDR1 LNHDA, CDR2 SQIVND (reference sequence). CDR3 length: 13 amino acids. CDR3 residues: CASSIKGNQLQHF. In DNA form, the CDR3 reads TGTGCCAGTAGTATAAAGGGTAATCAGCTCCAGCATTTT.

This clonotype was observed many times. The chain couples TRBV7-2 to TRBJ2-5; either TRBD1 or TRBD2 may supply D (5 bases each). The germline V gene has CDR1 SGHTA and CDR2 FQGNSA. The CDR3 runs to 14 residues. V was clipped by 6 bases and J by 0 bases, with 11 bases between them. The CDR3 sequence is CASRRDAYQETQYF. CDR3 nucleotide sequence: TGTGCCAGCAGGAGGGACGCGTACCAAGAGACCCAGTACTTC.

There are a few counts of this clonotype. A single base separates this from a much larger clone, so it may be a read error. The chain has TRBV6-1 and TRBJ2-4; D is perhaps TRBD1 or TRBD2 (6 bases each). The CDR3 covers 13 residues. Trimming removed 5 bases at V and 5 bases at J, with 10 bases between. Germline CDR1 MNHNS, CDR2 SASEGT. Here the CDR3 reads CASSLGGENIQYF. Here the CDR3 DNA reads TGTGCCAGCAGTCTGGGGGGCGAAAACATTCAGTACTTC.

J is TRBJ2-1 and V is TRBV7-9; possibly TRBD1 for D (6 bases). Per germline, CDR1 SEHNR and CDR2 FQNEAQ (reference sequence). This CDR3 has 13 amino acids. Trimming pared 4 bases from V and 6 bases from J, leaving 10 bases between. CDR3 coding DNA: TGTGCCAGCAGCTCCCTGGACAGCAATGAGCAGTTCTTC. This gives the protein CASSSLDSNEQFF.

This clonotype was seen repeatedly, ten times or more. The chain combines TRBV6-5 with TRBJ2-7; TRBD2 is a possible D gene (6 bases). The CDR3 length is 14 residues. V lost 2 bases and J lost 2, with 10 bases in between. Germline V CDR1 and CDR2: MNHEY, SVGAGI. The CDR3 loop is CASSYVEGPYEQYF. CDR3 DNA: TGTGCCAGCAGTTACGTGGAGGGGCCCTACGAGCAGTACTTC.

This clonotype was recorded many times. The gene calls are TRBV4-2 and TRBJ1-2, with D maybe TRBD1 (5 bases). The CDR3 runs 15 residues. Trimming removed 0 bases at V and 1 base at J, with 9 bases between. Germline lookup yields CDR1 LGHNA and CDR2 YNFKEQ. The CDR3 DNA reads TGTGCCAGCAGCCAAGAAGGGGACGGTAACTATGGCTACACCTTC. It specifies CASSQEGDGNYGYTF.

This clonotype was detected many times. The rearrangement joins TRBV6-2 or TRBV6-3 to TRBJ2-2, with TRBD2 identical over 9 bases. There are 15 residues in the CDR3. Germline assignment: CDR1 MNHEY and CDR2 SVGEGT. J was trimmed by 2 bases and V by 11 bases; bases with no gene match: 9. CDR3 region: CAARAGGPNTGELFF. The DNA of the CDR3 is TGTGCCGCGAGGGCGGGAGGGCCCAACACCGGGGAGCTGTTTTTT.

This clonotype was picked up many times. This chain links TRBV7-9 with TRBJ1-2; the D is unclear. Germline CDR1 is SEHNR and CDR2 is FQNEAQ (reference sequence). The CDR3 spans 14 residues. Trimming removed 4 bases from V and 4 bases from J, with 13 bases in between. The CDR3 is CASSSHAQFYGYTF. The CDR3 DNA sequence: TGTGCCAGCAGCTCACACGCGCAATTCTATGGCTACACCTTC.

The gene calls are TRBV7-9 and TRBJ1-2; a weak D match, TRBD1 (6 bases). The V and J ends lost 8 bases and 5 bases respectively, with 9 bases between them. Germline lookup yields CDR1 SEHNR and CDR2 FQNEAQ (reference sequence). The CDR3 is made up of 11 amino acids. DNA of the CDR3: TGTGCCAGCGAGGGGGGTTATGGCTACACCTTC. It yields the protein CASEGGYGYTF. Looking up the rest from reference TRBV7-9 and TRBJ1-2 gives the full variable domain: DTGVSQNPRHKITKRGQNVTFRCDPISEHNRLYWYRQTLGQGPEFLTYFQNEAQLEKSRLLSDRFSAERPKGSFSTLEIQRTEQGDSAMYLCASEGGYGYTFGSGTRLTVV.

At least ten counts were recorded for this clonotype. The rearrangement joins TRBV7-9 to TRBJ2-3, with a possible D match to TRBD2 (6 bases). The germline V and J ends were trimmed by 6 bases and 0 bases, with 19 bases remaining between them. Germline V lookup: CDR1 SEHNR, CDR2 FQNEAQ (reference sequence). There are 17 residues in the CDR3. In DNA form, the CDR3 reads TGTGCCAGCAGACGGCCTTGGCGGGGACGAAGCACAGATACGCAGTATTTT. Protein sequence: CASRRPWRGRSTDTQYF.